Listed here are 19 T cell receptor beta chains from one sample, sequenced in a study of T-cell reconstitution after alpha-beta-depleted transplantation in children. Preparation of the TCRbeta library was carried out with unique molecular identifiers. In TCRdb, the PCR reads were re-called with MiXCR into one record per CDR3 protein. The sample comprises hundreds of thousands of distinct CDR3 sequences, around 13% of which are singletons, and 0.79% rests with the top ten. Source: PBMCs, taken before TCRalphabeta/CD19-depleted stem cell transplant. All receptors come from a girl aged 2-10 years with congenital amegakaryocytic thrombocytopenia, due to receive a stem cell transplant.

This clonotype has ten or more counts. The chain joins TRBV5-1 to TRBJ2-1; possible D gene TRBD2, 5 bases. V was clipped by 4 bases and J by 0 bases, with 17 bases between them. This CDR3 is 17 amino acids long. The germline gives CDR1 SGHRS, CDR2 YFSETQ. As DNA, the CDR3 is TGCGCCAGCAGCCCCCGGGATCTAGGGATCTCCTACAATGAGCAGTTCTTC. Translating it yields CASSPRDLGISYNEQFF.

This clonotype was seen only a few times. CDR3 nucleotides: TGTGCCAGCAGTTTTTGGACATCTCAATTGTCGGAGCAGTTCTTC. This gives the protein CASSFWTSQLSEQFF. The chain employs TRBV12-3 or TRBV12-4 and TRBJ2-1; a weak D match, TRBD1 (5 bases). CDR3 size: 15 residues. Trimming pared 3 bases from V and 10 bases from J, leaving 19 bases between.

The table lists this clonotype with many counts. The V gene is TRBV5-1, the J gene TRBJ2-7; D is uncertain. From germline, CDR1 is SGHRS and CDR2 YFSETQ. This CDR3 comprises 13 residues. V was trimmed by 0 bases and J by 6 bases, leaving 10 bases between them. Written as DNA, the CDR3 is TGCGCCAGCAGCTTGGCGTCTACTGCCGAGCAGTACTTC. Translation: CASSLASTAEQYF.

This clonotype was counted at least ten times. The rearrangement uses TRBV10-3 and TRBJ2-2; 9 positions match TRBD1. Germline V CDR1 and CDR2: ENHRY, SYGVKD. This CDR3 is built from 14 residues. The ends lost 4 bases at V and 8 bases at J; junction bases unmatched: 5. Here the CDR3 reads CAISVDRGSGELFF. CDR3 nucleotides: TGTGCCATCAGTGTCGACAGGGGGAGTGGGGAGCTGTTTTTT.

The chain uses TRBV20-1 and TRBJ2-2, with D uncertain. CDR1 and CDR2 from the germline V gene are DFQATT and SNEGSKA (reference sequence). The CDR3 contains 15 residues. Trimming removed 0 bases at V and 1 base at J, with 9 bases between. The CDR3 loop is CSAREIGWNTGELFF. In DNA form, the CDR3 reads TGCAGTGCTAGAGAAATAGGGTGGAACACCGGGGAGCTGTTTTTT.

This clonotype came up a few times. This chain joins TRBV12-3 or TRBV12-4 and TRBJ2-3, with D perhaps matching TRBD2 (5 bases). The CDR3 is made up of 15 amino acids. The V and J ends lost 5 bases and 2 bases respectively, with 14 bases between them. CDR3 in DNA: TGTGCCAGCAGTCCCGGGAACCGTAACACAGATACGCAGTATTTT. It specifies CASSPGNRNTDTQYF.

This clonotype has at least ten counts. This chain connects TRBV5-1 to TRBJ2-1; D remains unclear. V shed 0 bases and J shed 5 bases, with 12 bases lying between them. From germline, CDR1 is SGHRS and CDR2 YFSETQ. This CDR3 is built from 15 residues. The CDR3 sequence is CASSLAASRHNEQFF. The CDR3 nucleotides read TGCGCCAGCAGCTTGGCGGCCTCACGACACAATGAGCAGTTCTTC.

This clonotype was recorded many times. This chain joins TRBV20-1 and TRBJ2-2; D might be TRBD2 (6 bases). V lost 4 bases and J 7 bases, leaving 10 bases between the germline ends. The CDR3 runs 12 residues. From germline, CDR1 is DFQATT and CDR2 SNEGSKA (reference sequence). DNA for the CDR3: TGCAGTGCTAAGGCGGGGATCGGGGAGCTGTTTTTT. Translated: CSAKAGIGELFF.

The sample holds many counts of this clonotype. The rearrangement links TRBV10-2 to TRBJ2-3; 16 nucleotides line up with TRBD2. This CDR3 is 18 amino acids long. Germline V gene sequence: CDR1 WSHSY, CDR2 SAAADI. After removal of 8 bases from V and 1 base from J, the junction contained 9 bases not matched to a gene. CDR3 DNA sequence: TGCGCCAGCTTCCCGGGACTAGCGGGAGGGCAGGGCACAGATACGCAGTATTTT. It encodes CASFPGLAGGQGTDTQYF.

This clonotype was seen only a few times. The chain employs TRBV9 and TRBJ1-2; the D gene is possibly TRBD1 (6 bases). The germline gives CDR1 SGDLS, CDR2 YYNGEE. The CDR3 length is 14 residues. The V end lost 4 bases, the J end lost 8 bases, and 18 bases lay between the germline ends. The CDR3: CASSPPGGARGYTF. In DNA form, the CDR3 reads TGTGCCAGCAGCCCCCCGGGGGGGGCACGGGGCTACACCTTC.

In its sample, this clonotype was seen a few times. This chain links TRBV3-1 with TRBJ2-5, with D perhaps TRBD2 (5 bases). CDR1 and CDR2 (germline): LGHDT, YNNKEL (reference sequence). Deletions cut 6 bases from V and 3 bases from J, with 17 bases between. This CDR3 contains 15 residues. CDR3 DNA sequence: TGTGCCAGCAGTGACCGGGGTTCCGGAGAAGAGACCCAGTACTTC. Residues: CASSDRGSGEETQYF.

This clonotype has more than one count but fewer than ten. The chain links TRBV4-1 to TRBJ2-5, with D unclear. CDR1 is MGHRA and CDR2 is YSYEKL in the germline V gene. The CDR3 is made up of 14 amino acids. V was pared by 2 bases and J by 1 base, with 8 bases between. The CDR3 DNA reads as TGCGCCAGCAGCCAACCGAAAGTCCAAGAGACCCAGTACTTC. This codes for CASSQPKVQETQYF.

This clonotype was counted many times. The rearrangement links TRBV20-1 to TRBJ2-5; 9 bases fit TRBD2. The CDR3 is 15 residues long. Germline V lookup: CDR1 DFQATT, CDR2 SNEGSKA (reference sequence). The V segment lost 0 bases and the J segment 2 bases; nucleotides outside the gene matches: 4. The CDR3 DNA sequence: TGCAGTGCTAGAGAAGCGGGAGGCCCTCAAGAGACCCAGTACTTC. It specifies CSAREAGGPQETQYF.

This clonotype has at least ten counts. The chain joins TRBV5-1 to TRBJ1-4; maybe TRBD1 (5 bases). In germline, CDR1 is SGHRS, CDR2 YFSETQ. The CDR3 consists of 16 residues. V shed 4 bases and J shed 7 bases, with 20 bases lying between them. Here the CDR3 DNA reads TGCGCCAGCAGCCCGGGGGAGAAGGGCGGCGGTGAAAAACTGTTTTTT. Protein product: CASSPGEKGGGEKLFF.

The V gene is TRBV4-1, the J gene TRBJ1-5, with D unclear. V lost 6 bases and J 5 bases, leaving 14 bases between the germline ends. Per the germline V gene, CDR1 is MGHRA and CDR2 is YSYEKL. This CDR3 contains 14 residues. The CDR3 is CASRGIGSDQPQHF. For the CDR3, the DNA is TGCGCCAGCAGGGGAATCGGCTCCGATCAGCCCCAGCATTTT.

This clonotype was seen only once. This may be a read error, as it is one base from a much larger clone. The chain uses TRBV20-1 and TRBJ2-2, with TRBD2 identical over 9 bases. The germline CDR1 and CDR2 sequences are DFQATT and SNEGSKA (reference sequence). This CDR3 comprises 19 residues. The ends lost 2 bases at V and 2 bases at J; junction bases unmatched: 15. This CDR3 reads CSARNSLVLAGPNTGELFF. The DNA of the CDR3 is TGCAGTGCTAGAAATTCGTTGGTGCTAGCGGGACCCAACACCGGGGAGCTGTTTTTT.

This clonotype was counted at least ten times. V usage is TRBV20-1 and J usage is TRBJ1-2; 10 nucleotides align to TRBD1. This CDR3 region has 18 residues. V gave up 1 base and J gave up 3 bases; unmatched junction bases: 14. The germline V gene has CDR1 DFQATT and CDR2 SNEGSKA (reference sequence). The CDR3 sequence: CSARARVLTGGADYGYTF. For the CDR3, the DNA is TGCAGTGCTAGAGCACGGGTATTGACAGGGGGCGCCGACTATGGCTACACCTTC.

This clonotype was detected many times. This chain connects TRBV20-1 to TRBJ2-1; the match to TRBD2 covers 9 bases. V shed 3 bases and J 7 bases; nucleotides not matched to a gene: 25. This CDR3 has 20 residues. Germline loops: CDR1 DFQATT, CDR2 SNEGSKA (reference sequence). The CDR3 sequence is CSASHRLAEIQGRKGNEQFF. The CDR3 nucleotides read TGCAGTGCTAGTCACCGACTAGCGGAGATACAAGGACGAAAAGGGAATGAGCAGTTCTTC.

Concerning this clonotype itself: A read error may explain this, as a much larger clone is one base away. V gene TRBV12-3 or TRBV12-4 combines with J gene TRBJ2-1; no definite D call. The CDR3 totals 16 residues. Trimming left V 2 bases short and J 0 bases short, with 11 bases between. The CDR3 loop is CASSLTDRPSYNEQFF. CDR3 DNA sequence: TGTGCCAGCAGTTTAACGGATCGGCCCTCCTACAATGAGCAGTTCTTC.